The 25 T cell receptor beta chains below all came from one sample that was sequenced in a study of T cells in Graves' hyperthyroidism and ophthalmopathy. Template material for amplifying TCR beta CDR3 regions consisted of RNA transcripts. First-round RT-PCR of the TCR CDR3 relied on the HTBI primer set. TCRdb independently ran MiXCR on the multiplex PCR reads; one entry per CDR3 protein. The top ten hold around 32% of the sample, which has hundreds of thousands of distinct CDR3 sequences, under 45% seen once. The sample consisted of blood. These receptors all come from a woman in her thirties or forties with Graves' hyperthyroidism.

The chain joins TRBV19 to TRBJ1-3; D gene ambiguous. Trimming stripped 3 bases from V and 1 base from J, with 10 bases between. The CDR3 covers 15 residues. In germline, CDR1 is LNHDA, CDR2 SQIVND (reference sequence). CDR3 bases: TGTGCCAGTAGTATTAAGGGTCTATCTGGAAACACCATATATTTT. This translates into CASSIKGLSGNTIYF. The full variable domain, completed using reference TRBV19 and TRBJ1-3, is DGGITQSPKYLFRKEGQNVTLSCEQNLNHDAMYWYRQDPGQGLRLIYYSQIVNDFQKGDIAEGYSVSREKKESFPLTVTSAQKNPTAFYLCASSIKGLSGNTIYFGEGSWLTVV.

This clonotype was observed a few times. V usage is TRBV12-3 or TRBV12-4 and J usage is TRBJ2-5; 7 bases match TRBD1. The length of the CDR3 is 15 residues. V shed 5 bases and J 3 bases; nucleotides not matched to a gene: 9. The CDR3 loop reads CASSVPRDSKETQYF. CDR3 DNA sequence: TGTGCCAGCAGTGTCCCTCGGGACAGCAAAGAGACCCAGTACTTC.

This clonotype was seen many times. The genes are TRBV20-1 and TRBJ1-2; weak D call: TRBD1 (5 bases). Trimming took 4 bases from V and 3 from J, leaving 9 bases between them. The germline CDR1 and CDR2 sequences are DFQATT and SNEGSKA (reference sequence). CDR3 length equals 12 residues. In nucleotides, the CDR3 is TGCAGTGCTACCGGGGCGGACTATGGCTACACCTTC. This codes for CSATGADYGYTF.

The V gene is TRBV2, the J gene TRBJ2-4, with 11 bases identical to TRBD1. J was trimmed by 6 bases and V by 1 base; bases with no gene match: 8. Per the germline V gene, CDR1 is SNHLY and CDR2 is FYNNEI. The CDR3 contains 17 residues. The chain's CDR3 is CASSEGTGGRGRNIQYF. For the CDR3, the DNA is TGTGCCAGCAGTGAAGGGACAGGGGGCAGGGGCAGAAACATTCAGTACTTC.

The chain is built from TRBV5-3 and TRBJ2-5; D not certain. TRBV5-3 is an ORF; its function is uncertain. The CDR3 is 11 residues long. Trimming took off 6 bases at V and 1 base at J, with 4 bases between the two ends. CDR3 nucleotides: TGTGCCAGAACGTTCCAAGAGACCCAGTACTTC. It yields the protein CARTFQETQYF.

The CDR3 region is CASSYVLAGDGYEQYF. CDR3 nucleotide sequence: TGTGCCAGCAGTTATGTCTTAGCGGGGGATGGCTACGAGCAGTACTTC. The chain combines TRBV6-6 with TRBJ2-7; TRBD2 matches at 9 bases. V dropped 3 bases and J dropped 3; count of bases not matched to a gene: 9. This CDR3 comprises 16 residues. Germline loops: CDR1 MNHNY, CDR2 SVGAGI (reference sequence).

This clonotype has a handful of counts. J is TRBJ1-2 and V is TRBV6-1; 9 nucleotides align to TRBD1. Trimming took 6 bases from V and 5 from J; bases not matched to a gene: 7. This CDR3 is 14 amino acids long. CDR1 is MNHNS and CDR2 is SASEGT in the germline V gene. This CDR3 reads CASSHRDRAYGYTF. The CDR3 DNA reads TGTGCCAGCAGCCACCGGGACAGGGCGTATGGCTACACCTTC.

V and J are TRBV5-4 and TRBJ2-3; 8 nucleotides line up with TRBD1. V lost 0 bases, J lost 1 base, and 10 bases stayed unmatched. Per the germline V gene, CDR1 is SGHNT and CDR2 is YYREEE (reference sequence). The CDR3 has 18 residues. CDR3 residues: CASSLVGSLGQGTDTQYF. The CDR3 nucleotides are TGTGCCAGCAGCTTGGTGGGAAGTTTGGGACAGGGCACAGATACGCAGTATTTT.

This clonotype was counted at least ten times. The genes are TRBV7-9 and TRBJ1-1, with D possibly TRBD1 on 5 matching bases. This CDR3 comprises 15 residues. The ends were cut back, 1 base at V and 4 bases at J, with 13 bases in the middle. Germline-derived CDR1 and CDR2 are SEHNR and FQNEAQ (reference sequence). This chain's CDR3 is CASSLGGGGGTEAFF. The CDR3 coding sequence is TGTGCCAGCAGCTTAGGGGGCGGGGGAGGCACTGAAGCTTTCTTT.

V gene TRBV7-8 combines with J gene TRBJ1-5; D gene uncertain. Germline assignment: CDR1 SGHVS and CDR2 FQNEAQ. Trimming shortened V by 3 bases and J by 0 bases, and 9 bases separated the two germline ends. The CDR3 totals 15 residues. The chain's CDR3 is CASSLQGISNQPQHF. The CDR3 bases are TGTGCCAGCAGCTTGCAAGGGATTAGCAATCAGCCCCAGCATTTT.

To note about this clonotype: A much larger clone differs by one base, so this may be a read error. This chain connects TRBV7-6 to TRBJ2-7, with 7 bases aligning to TRBD2. The CDR3 runs 12 residues. The junction had 7 bases not matched to a gene; V was cut back by 5 bases and J by 9 bases. Per germline, CDR1 SGHVS and CDR2 FNYEAQ. CDR3 amino acids: CASSPTSRGQYF. The CDR3 DNA reads TGTGCCAGCAGCCCGACTAGCCGGGGGCAGTACTTC.

This clonotype was observed a handful of times. The gene calls are TRBV19 and TRBJ1-4; D is ambiguous. The CDR3 totals 14 residues. CDR1 is LNHDA, CDR2 SQIVND, per germline (reference sequence). Trimming cost V 1 base and J 2 bases, with 5 bases left between them. The CDR3 loop reads CASSIGGTNEKLFF. In nucleotides, the CDR3 is TGTGCCAGTAGTATAGGTGGCACTAATGAAAAACTGTTTTTT.

The chain links TRBV12-5 to TRBJ1-2, with unresolved D. This CDR3 is 12 amino acids long. The V gene's germline CDR1 is LGHNT and CDR2 FRNRAP. CDR3 in DNA: TGTGCCAGCAGTGCGGCTGAGTGGGGCTACACCTTC. Translating it yields CASSAAEWGYTF.

The chain joins TRBV19 to TRBJ1-2, with 10 nucleotides matching TRBD1. With V trimmed by 5 bases and J by 7 bases, 22 bases remained unmatched. Germline assignment: CDR1 LNHDA and CDR2 SQIVND (reference sequence). The CDR3 has 19 amino acids. The CDR3: CASSPGLAGGTGAIRGYTF. CDR3 in DNA: TGTGCCAGTAGTCCGGGACTAGCGGGGGGGACAGGGGCCATACGTGGCTACACCTTC.

This chain joins TRBV9 and TRBJ2-5; no clear D. The germline gives CDR1 SGDLS, CDR2 YYNGEE. V was pared by 7 bases and J by 6 bases, with 19 bases between. The CDR3 has 14 amino acids. This CDR3 is CASSPSYREKTQYF. In nucleotides, the CDR3 is TGTGCCAGCTCACCATCATATAGGGAAAAGACCCAGTACTTC.

To note about this clonotype: A much larger clone lies a single base off, so this may be a read error. The chain combines TRBV7-2 with TRBJ1-1; D might be TRBD1 (6 bases). V was clipped by 5 bases and J by 4 bases, with 14 bases between them. The germline CDR1 and CDR2 sequences are SGHTA and FQGNSA. The CDR3 has 14 amino acids. CDR3 sequence: CASSPGQWSTEAFF. The CDR3 DNA follows: TGTGCCAGCAGCCCGGGACAATGGAGCACTGAAGCTTTCTTT.

The J gene is TRBJ1-4, the V gene TRBV25-1; D not certain. Looked up from germline, CDR1 is MGHDK and CDR2 is SYGVNS. CDR3 length: 14 residues. Trimming left V 11 bases short and J 8 bases short, with 21 bases between. The CDR3 sequence: CAEPEGRGKEKLFF. For the CDR3, the DNA is TGTGCCGAGCCCGAAGGGCGAGGAAAAGAAAAACTGTTTTTT.

The chain joins TRBV7-9 to TRBJ2-1, with a possible D match to TRBD2 (6 bases). V was clipped by 5 bases and J by 9 bases, with 11 bases between them. CDR3 length equals 12 residues. CDR1 is SEHNR, CDR2 FQNEAQ, per germline (reference sequence). In DNA, the CDR3 is TGTGCCAGCAGCCATGGGGGGACTGAGCAGTTCTTC. Amino acid sequence: CASSHGGTEQFF.

The rearrangement links TRBV19 to TRBJ2-5; no reliable D call. The germline gives CDR1 LNHDA, CDR2 SQIVND (reference sequence). V dropped 4 bases and J dropped 4 bases, with 13 bases sitting between them. The CDR3 has 14 residues. CDR3 DNA: TGTGCCAGTAGTAGCGTAAACGAGATAGAGACCCAGTACTTC. Amino acids: CASSSVNEIETQYF.

The chain joins TRBV7-9 to TRBJ2-5, with 8 bases identical to TRBD1. The germline CDR1 and CDR2 sequences are SEHNR and FQNEAQ (reference sequence). V was clipped by 4 bases and J by 5 bases; unmatched bases: 9. The CDR3 consists of 15 residues. The CDR3 sequence is CASSSPQGQAETQYF. The CDR3 nucleotides read TGTGCCAGCAGCTCACCACAGGGACAGGCGGAGACCCAGTACTTC.

This chain joins TRBV5-1 and TRBJ2-2, with D uncertain. There are 12 residues in the CDR3. V lost 1 base to trimming and J lost 7 bases, with 5 bases between them. Germline V gene data show CDR1 as SGHRS and CDR2 as YFSETQ. CDR3 nucleotides: TGCGCCAGCAGCTTGCTGGGCGGGGAGCTGTTTTTT. This sequence encodes CASSLLGGELFF.

This clonotype was seen more than once but under ten times. This chain joins TRBV19 and TRBJ1-1, with D unresolved. The CDR3 is 13 amino acids. Germline V gene sequence: CDR1 LNHDA, CDR2 SQIVND (reference sequence). The ends were cut back, 5 bases at V and 10 bases at J, with 17 bases in the middle. In nucleotides, the CDR3 is TGTGCCAGTAGTGTTGGACCGGGCAGGCGAGCTTTCTTT. It codes for CASSVGPGRRAFF.

This clonotype was recorded once. The J gene is TRBJ2-3, the V gene TRBV2; possibly TRBD1 or TRBD2 for D (6 bases each). Germline V lookup: CDR1 SNHLY, CDR2 FYNNEI. V dropped 2 bases and J dropped 1 base, with 10 bases sitting between them. The CDR3 has 15 residues. The CDR3 loop is CASSEQGTRTDTQYF. CDR3 DNA sequence: TGTGCCAGCAGTGAACAGGGGACTCGCACAGATACGCAGTATTTT.

V gene TRBV10-3 combines with J gene TRBJ1-6; TRBD1 matches 9 bases. The CDR3 loop spans 16 amino acids. From germline, CDR1 is ENHRY and CDR2 SYGVKD. The V gene end was trimmed by 10 bases and the J gene end by 7 bases; junction bases not matched to a gene: 14. CDR3 loop: CASTSRQGEKNSPLHF. The CDR3, as DNA: TGTGCCAGCACCTCGAGACAGGGGGAGAAGAATTCACCCCTCCACTTT.

Of note for this clonotype: Just one base apart from a much larger clone, this may be a read error. The chain employs TRBV7-8 and TRBJ1-4, with D possibly TRBD1 on 5 matching bases. The CDR3 length is 15 residues. The V and J ends lost 2 bases and 8 bases respectively, with 15 bases between them. The germline V gene has CDR1 SGHVS and CDR2 FQNEAQ. CDR3 loop: CASSLSGGTREKLFF. CDR3 DNA: TGTGCCAGCAGCTTATCGGGGGGTACACGCGAAAAACTGTTTTTT.